This T cell receptor (beta chain) was sequenced for a study of Tregs in tolerant kidney transplant recipients. Broader study findings: Nucleotide sequences could not be compared across some patients' samples due to primer changes. Biological reproducibility was not directly addressed, but technical replication error appeared minimal.

The V and J ends lost 6 bases and 5 bases, in that order; junction bases with no gene match: 6. The CDR3 spans 15 residues. Germline lookup yields CDR1 ENHRY and CDR2 SYGVKD. This clone was seen once. The antigen remains unidentified. Mixed chimerism was transient after nonmyeloablative marrow transplants from related graft donors. Thawed PBMCs were FACS-sorted into unstimulated CD4+CD25+CD127- regulatory T cells, CD4+CD25- non-regulatory cells, CD4 and CD8 cells. The data were produced by immunoSEQ multiplex PCR, yet TCRdb's version contains in-frame clones alone and is incomplete. The sample yields tens of thousands of clones, 93% seen once.

The chain carries TRBV10-3 and TRBJ2-5, with 13 bases lining up with TRBD2. This TCR was sampled from a human patient who received a combined kidney and bone marrow transplant. Some T cells may possibly be graft donor cells. The material was CD4+ T cells from blood (PBMCs), obtained 12 months after the transplant. The CDR3, as DNA: TGTGCCATCAGCCCCGGACTAGCGGGGGCGGAGACCCAGTACTTC. Translating it yields CAISPGLAGAETQYF.